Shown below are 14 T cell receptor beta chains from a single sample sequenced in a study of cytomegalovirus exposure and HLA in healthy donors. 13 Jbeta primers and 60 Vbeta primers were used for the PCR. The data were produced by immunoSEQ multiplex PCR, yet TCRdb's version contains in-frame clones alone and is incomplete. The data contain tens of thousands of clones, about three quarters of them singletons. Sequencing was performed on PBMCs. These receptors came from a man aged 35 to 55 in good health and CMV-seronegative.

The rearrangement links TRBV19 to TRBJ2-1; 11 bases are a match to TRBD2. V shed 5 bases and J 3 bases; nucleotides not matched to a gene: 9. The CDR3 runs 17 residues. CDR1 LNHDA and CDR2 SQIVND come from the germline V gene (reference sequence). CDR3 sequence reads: CASSQASGRTLYNEQFF. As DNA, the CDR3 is TGTGCCAGTAGTCAGGCTAGCGGGAGGACACTCTACAATGAGCAGTTCTTC.

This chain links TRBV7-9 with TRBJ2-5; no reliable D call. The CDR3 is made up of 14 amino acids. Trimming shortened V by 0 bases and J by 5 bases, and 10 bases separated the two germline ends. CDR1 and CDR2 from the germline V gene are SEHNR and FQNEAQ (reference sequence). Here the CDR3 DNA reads TGTGCCAGCAGCTTAGCGGTAACTTTGGAGACCCAGTACTTC. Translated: CASSLAVTLETQYF.

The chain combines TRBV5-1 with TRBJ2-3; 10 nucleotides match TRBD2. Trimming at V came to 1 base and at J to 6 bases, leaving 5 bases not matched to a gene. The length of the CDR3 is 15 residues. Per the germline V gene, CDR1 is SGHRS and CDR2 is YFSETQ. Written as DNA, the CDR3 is TGCGCCAGCAGCTTGACTAGCGGGACCGGGGATACGCAGTATTTT. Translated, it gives CASSLTSGTGDTQYF.

The CDR3 nucleotides read TGTGCCAGCAGCGCCCGGGACAGGGGGCAACAAGATACGCAGTATTTT. It yields the protein CASSARDRGQQDTQYF. The chain joins TRBV9 to TRBJ2-3; 12 bases map to TRBD1. Trimming cost V 3 bases and J 5 bases; bases outside gene matches: 7. Per the germline V gene, CDR1 is SGDLS and CDR2 is YYNGEE. The CDR3 runs 16 residues.

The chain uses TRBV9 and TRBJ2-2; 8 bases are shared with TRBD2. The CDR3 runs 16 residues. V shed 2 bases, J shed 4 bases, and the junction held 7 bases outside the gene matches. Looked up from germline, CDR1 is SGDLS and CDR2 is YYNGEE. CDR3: CASSVELADVTGELFF. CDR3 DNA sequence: TGTGCCAGCAGCGTCGAACTAGCGGATGTCACCGGGGAGCTGTTTTTT.

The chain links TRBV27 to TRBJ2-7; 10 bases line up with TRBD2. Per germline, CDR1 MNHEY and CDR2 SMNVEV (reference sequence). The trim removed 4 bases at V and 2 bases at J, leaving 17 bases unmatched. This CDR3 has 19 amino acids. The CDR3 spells CASSYAFGSGLAKTYEQYF. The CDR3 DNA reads TGTGCCAGCAGTTATGCATTTGGTTCGGGACTAGCGAAAACCTACGAGCAGTACTTC.

CDR3 loop: CASSSYAFSGRTNEQFF. The CDR3, as DNA: TGTGCCAGCAGCTCCTACGCATTTAGCGGACGAACCAATGAGCAGTTCTTC. This sequence joins TRBV7-9 and TRBJ2-1, with D maybe TRBD2 (6 bases). The germline V gene encodes CDR1 SEHNR and CDR2 FQNEAQ (reference sequence). Trimming left V 4 bases short and J 6 bases short, with 22 bases between. This CDR3 is 17 amino acids long.

CDR3 DNA sequence: TGTGCCTGGAGTGTCACTAGACAGGAAGAGACCCAGTACTTC. Translating gives CAWSVTRQEETQYF. The rearrangement joins TRBV30 to TRBJ2-5, with D possibly matching TRBD1 (6 bases). CDR1 is GTSNPN and CDR2 is SVGIG in the germline V gene (reference sequence). V dropped 0 bases and J dropped 3 bases, with 11 bases sitting between them. The length of the CDR3 is 14 residues. The whole variable domain, filled in from reference TRBV30 and TRBJ2-5, reads SQTIHQWPATLVQPVGSPLSLECTVEGTSNPNLYWYRQAAGRGLQLLFYSVGIGQISSEVPQNLSASRPQDRQFILSSKKLLLSDSGFYLCAWSVTRQEETQYFGPGTRLLVL.

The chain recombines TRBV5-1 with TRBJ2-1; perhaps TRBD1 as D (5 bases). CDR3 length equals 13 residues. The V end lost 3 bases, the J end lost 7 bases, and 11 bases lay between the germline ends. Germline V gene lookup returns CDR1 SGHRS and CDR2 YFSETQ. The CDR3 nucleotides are TGCGCCAGCAGCTGGGGCAGTCCGAATGAGCAGTTCTTC. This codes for CASSWGSPNEQFF.

The CDR3 bases are TGCGCCAGCAGTGAGCCGGGTTCGAATACGCAGTATTTT. Translation gives CASSEPGSNTQYF. This chain joins TRBV10-1 and TRBJ2-3; D gene uncertain. Per germline, CDR1 WNHNN and CDR2 SYGVQD (reference sequence). The CDR3 extends over 13 amino acids. Trimming removed 2 bases from V and 7 bases from J, with 10 bases in between.

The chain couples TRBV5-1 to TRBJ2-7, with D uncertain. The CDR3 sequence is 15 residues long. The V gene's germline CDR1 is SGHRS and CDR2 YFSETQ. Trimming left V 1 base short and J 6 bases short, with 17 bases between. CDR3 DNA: TGCGCCAGCAGCTTGATTGGCTCCTCCGTTGGCGAGCAGTACTTC. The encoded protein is CASSLIGSSVGEQYF.

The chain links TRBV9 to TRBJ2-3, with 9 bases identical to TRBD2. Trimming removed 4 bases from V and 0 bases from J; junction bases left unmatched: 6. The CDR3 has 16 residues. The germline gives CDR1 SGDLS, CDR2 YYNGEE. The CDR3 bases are TGTGCCAGCAGCTCGCTAGCGGGGACTAGCACAGATACGCAGTATTTT. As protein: CASSSLAGTSTDTQYF.

The CDR3 reads CASSSTAIGGGYEKLFF. The CDR3 DNA sequence: TGTGCCAGCAGCTCAACGGCCATAGGGGGAGGGTATGAAAAACTGTTTTTT. The chain has TRBV5-5 and TRBJ1-4; tentatively, D is TRBD1 (6 bases). V dropped 3 bases and J dropped 6 bases, with 21 bases sitting between them. The CDR3 runs 17 residues. Germline-derived CDR1 and CDR2 are SGHKS and YYEKEE (reference sequence).

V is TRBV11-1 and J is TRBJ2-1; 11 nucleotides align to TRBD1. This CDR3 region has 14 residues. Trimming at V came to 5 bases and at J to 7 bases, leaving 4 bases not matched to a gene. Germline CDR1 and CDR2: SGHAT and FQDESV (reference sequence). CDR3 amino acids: CASSLDRGLNEQFF. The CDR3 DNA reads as TGTGCCAGCAGCCTGGACAGGGGGCTGAATGAGCAGTTCTTC.